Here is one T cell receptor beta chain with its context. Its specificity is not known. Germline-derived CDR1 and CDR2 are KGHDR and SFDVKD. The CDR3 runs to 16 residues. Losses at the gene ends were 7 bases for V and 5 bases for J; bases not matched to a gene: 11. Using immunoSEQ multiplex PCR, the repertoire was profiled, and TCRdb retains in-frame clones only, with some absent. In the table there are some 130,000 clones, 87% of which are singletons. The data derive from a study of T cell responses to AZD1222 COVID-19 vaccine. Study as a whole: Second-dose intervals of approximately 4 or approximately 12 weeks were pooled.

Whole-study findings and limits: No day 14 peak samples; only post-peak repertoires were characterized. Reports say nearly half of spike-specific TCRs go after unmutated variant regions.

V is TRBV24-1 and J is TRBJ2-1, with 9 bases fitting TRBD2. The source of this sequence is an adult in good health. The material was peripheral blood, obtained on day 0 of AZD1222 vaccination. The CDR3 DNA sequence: TGTGCCACCAGCCCAGCGGGGGGTCGAAATCACAATGAGCAGTTCTTC. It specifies CATSPAGGRNHNEQFF.